The T cell receptor beta chain described here comes from a study of blood T cells in healthy people across ages. Together with a sample-barcoded 5' primer, a J-beta primer mix was included in a second PCR lasting roughly 6 to 12 cycles. TCRdb analysed the 5' RACE reads with MiXCR anew, one entry per CDR3 protein. The data hold approximately 680,000 distinct CDR3 sequences, with approximately 29% observed a single time. Points from the study as a whole: CMV status of donors was not determined, possibly confounding expanded clonotype changes.

Comments on this clonotype: Its specificity is unknown.

The CDR3 runs 13 residues. Trimming left V 2 bases short and J 6 bases short, with 11 bases between. CDR1 is PRHDT and CDR2 is FYEKMQ in the germline V gene (reference sequence). Each sample yielded at least 6 million isolated PBMCs. What was sequenced was blood. The chain employs TRBV13 and TRBJ2-7, with D hard to call. The origin of this receptor is a woman older than 75 in good health. This CDR3 reads CASSLNGRFEQYF. The CDR3 nucleotides read TGTGCCAGCAGCTTAAATGGCCGGTTCGAGCAGTACTTC.